This T cell receptor (beta chain) was obtained from a study of cytotoxic CD8 clonotypes in ibrutinib-treated CLL. Study context: Response samples came after a median 12 months of treatment, range 6 to 36. Study-wide points: Public clonotypes proved infrequent, and on treatment they shrank or remained steady.

V was shortened by 0 bases and J by 5 bases, with 10 bases between the two germline ends. There are 14 residues in the CDR3. CDR1 and CDR2 (germline): SGHRS, YFSETQ. Libraries were prepared by immunoSEQ multiplex PCR; TCRdb keeps only in-frame clonotypes and omits some of them. The sample records some 200,000 clones, over 65% being singletons. Details on this clone: Antigen: not known.

Sequencing used PBMCs, obtained after 12 months of ibrutinib treatment. This chain connects TRBV5-1 to TRBJ2-3, with TRBD1 as a possible D gene (5 bases). The sequence was collected from a human donor with chronic lymphocytic leukemia. The CDR3: CASSLVGAVDTQYF. For the CDR3, the DNA is TGCGCCAGCAGCTTGGTTGGGGCGGTAGATACGCAGTATTTT.